This entry concerns a single T cell receptor (beta chain). The entry originates in a study of blood T cell repertoires in COVID-19. For the study at large: PBMCs, B-cell-depleted T cells, or T cells provided the cDNA or gDNA that made up the material.

TCRdb's table, derived via immunoSEQ multiplex PCR, lists solely in-frame clones and lacks some. There are roughly 250,000 clones in the sample; 75% to 90% occur only once, and about 0.95% lies in the top ten. The germline V gene encodes CDR1 SGHRS and CDR2 YFSETQ. Trimming left V 0 bases short and J 0 bases short, with 13 bases between. The CDR3 is 17 amino acids. Shortly before study entry, within 2 weeks, exposed participants had met a COVID-19 case. The chain employs TRBV5-1 and TRBJ1-3, with unresolved D. The clonotype comes from a man aged 45-65 years who had been exposed to COVID-19. The sequenced sample was PBMCs or T cells enriched from blood (not recorded which). Here the CDR3 reads CASSLGMVRYSGNTIYF. The CDR3 DNA sequence: TGCGCCAGCAGCTTGGGAATGGTCAGATACTCTGGAAACACCATATATTTT.